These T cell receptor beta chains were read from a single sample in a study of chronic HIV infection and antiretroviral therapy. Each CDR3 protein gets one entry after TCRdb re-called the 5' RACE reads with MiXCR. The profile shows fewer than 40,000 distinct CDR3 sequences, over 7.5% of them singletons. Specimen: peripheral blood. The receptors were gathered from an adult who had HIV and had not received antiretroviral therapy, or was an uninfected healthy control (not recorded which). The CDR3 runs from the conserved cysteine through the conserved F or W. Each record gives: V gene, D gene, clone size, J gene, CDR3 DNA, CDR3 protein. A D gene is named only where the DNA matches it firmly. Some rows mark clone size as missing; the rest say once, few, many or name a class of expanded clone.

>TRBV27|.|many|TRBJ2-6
TGTGCCAGCAGTTTATCGGGTTCTGGGGCCAACGTCCTGACTTTC
CASSLSGSGANVLTF
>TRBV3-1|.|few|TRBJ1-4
TGTGCCAGCAGCCAAGGGTTCGGGGCAACTAATGAAAAACTGTTTTTT
CASSQGFGATNEKLFF
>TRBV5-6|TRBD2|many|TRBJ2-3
TGTGCCAGCAGCCCCAGCGGACTAGATGGCACAGATACGCAGTATTTT
CASSPSGLDGTDTQYF
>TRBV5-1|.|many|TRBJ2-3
TGCGCCAGCAGCTTGGAAGTACAGTTGGCAGATACGCAGTATTTT
CASSLEVQLADTQYF
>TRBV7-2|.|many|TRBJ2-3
TGTGCCAGCAGAGAAGGTCCAGATACGCAGTATTTT
CASREGPDTQYF
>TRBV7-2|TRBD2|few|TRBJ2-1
TGTGCCAGCAGCTTAACGGGAGGGGGGAATGAGCAGTTCTTC
CASSLTGGGNEQFF
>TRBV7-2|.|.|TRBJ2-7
TGTGCCAGCAGCTTAGCGGGGGGGCGGTACGAGCAGTACTTC
CASSLAGGRYEQYF
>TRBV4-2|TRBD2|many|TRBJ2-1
TGTGCCAGCAGCCAAGCGGGAGGGTCTACTGAGCAGTTCTTC
CASSQAGGSTEQFF
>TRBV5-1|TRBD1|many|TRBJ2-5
TGCGCCAGCAGGCAGAACAGGGGGAGGCTTGAGACCCAGTACTTC
CASRQNRGRLETQYF
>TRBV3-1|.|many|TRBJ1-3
TGTGCCAGCAGCCTCCCGCGTGACTCTGGAAACACCATATATTTT
CASSLPRDSGNTIYF
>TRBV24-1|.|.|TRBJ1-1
TGTGCCACCAGTGATTTATCCGGTGAAGCTTTCTTT
CATSDLSGEAFF
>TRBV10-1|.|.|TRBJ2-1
TGCGCCAGCAGTGAAACGGGTAGCCTTGACCGGGAACATGAGCAGTTCTTC
CASSETGSLDREHEQFF
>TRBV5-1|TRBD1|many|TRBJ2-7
TGCGCCAGCAGCTTGACTTCTACAGGGGAAACGTCCTACGAGCAGTACTTC
CASSLTSTGETSYEQYF
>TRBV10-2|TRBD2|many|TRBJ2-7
TGCGCCAGCAGTGATATCGGGACTAGCGGGAGGATCGAGCAGTACTTC
CASSDIGTSGRIEQYF
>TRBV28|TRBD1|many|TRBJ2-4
TGTGCCAGCAGTTTGGGAGGACAGGGAAACATTCAGTACTTC
CASSLGGQGNIQYF
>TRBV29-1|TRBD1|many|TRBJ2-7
TGCAGCGTTGACCCGACAGGGAGAAGAAACGAGCAGTACTTC
CSVDPTGRRNEQYF
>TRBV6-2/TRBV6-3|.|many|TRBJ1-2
TGTGCCAGCAGTTACACGGACTATGGCTACACCTTC
CASSYTDYGYTF
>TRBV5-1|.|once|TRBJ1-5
TGCGCCAGCTCCCTTATGGGGCATCAGCCCCAGCATTTT
CASSLMGHQPQHF
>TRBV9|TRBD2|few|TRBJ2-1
TGTGCCAGCAGTCGGGGGGAGGGCAACAATGAGCAGTTCTTC
CASSRGEGNNEQFF
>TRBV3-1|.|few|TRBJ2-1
TGTGCCAGCAGCCCCCCGACTCGTCAATCCTACAATGAGCAGTTCTTC
CASSPPTRQSYNEQFF
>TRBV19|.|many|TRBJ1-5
TGTGCCAGTAGTATGGACAGCCCCGGGCCCCAGCATTTT
CASSMDSPGPQHF
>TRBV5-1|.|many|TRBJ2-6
TGCGCCAGCAGCTTGGCCTCCGGGGCCAACGTCCTGACTTTC
CASSLASGANVLTF
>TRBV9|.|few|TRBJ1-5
TGTGCCAGCAGCGGGGAGCCGGGTCAGCCCCAGCATTTT
CASSGEPGQPQHF
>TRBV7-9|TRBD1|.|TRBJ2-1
TGTGCCAGCAGCTTGGGACAGGGCGATGAGCAGTTCTTC
CASSLGQGDEQFF
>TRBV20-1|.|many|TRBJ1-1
TGCAGTGCTAGGGGGACCCCGTGGGACACTGAAGCTTTCTTT
CSARGTPWDTEAFF
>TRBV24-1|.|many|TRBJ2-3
TGTGCCACCAGTGATCCCCCCGCTGGGGAGCAGTATTTT
CATSDPPAGEQYF
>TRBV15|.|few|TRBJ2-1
TGTGCCACCAGCAGAGATCCTTCCGACGGGGAGCAGTTCTTC
CATSRDPSDGEQFF
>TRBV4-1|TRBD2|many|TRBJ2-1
TGCGCCAGCAGCCAAGATCAGACTAGCGGGAGTGGCAATGAGCAGTTCTTC
CASSQDQTSGSGNEQFF
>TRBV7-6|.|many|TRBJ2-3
TGTGCCAGCAGCTTACTCGAGTTTGGGCAACCAGATACGCAGTATTTT
CASSLLEFGQPDTQYF
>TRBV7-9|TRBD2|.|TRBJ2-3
TGTGCCAGCAGCTCCGGGACTAGCGGGGGAACTAGCACAGATACGCAGTATTTT
CASSSGTSGGTSTDTQYF
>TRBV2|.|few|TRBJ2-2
TGTGCCAGCAGTGATTTCGGGAGTGACACCGGGGAGCTGTTTTTT
CASSDFGSDTGELFF
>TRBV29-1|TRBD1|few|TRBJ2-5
TGCAGCGTTGAAGGGCAGGGGGAAGAGACCCAGTACTTC
CSVEGQGEETQYF
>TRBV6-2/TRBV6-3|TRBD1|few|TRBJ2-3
TGTGCCAGCAGAAGGGGGCAGGATACGCAGTATTTT
CASRRGQDTQYF
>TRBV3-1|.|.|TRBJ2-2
TGTGCCAGCAGCCAAGGACATGGCACCGGGGAGCTGTTTTTT
CASSQGHGTGELFF
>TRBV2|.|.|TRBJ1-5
TGTGCCAGCAGGGGGAACAGGGAACCTGATCAGCCCCAGCATTTT
CASRGNREPDQPQHF
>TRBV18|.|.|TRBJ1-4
TGTGCCAGCTCACCACCAAGCTTTGAAAAACTGTTTTTT
CASSPPSFEKLFF
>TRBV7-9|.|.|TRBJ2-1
TGTGCCAGCAGCTTAGGAGCCACCCGGCACTACAATGAGCAGTTCTTC
CASSLGATRHYNEQFF
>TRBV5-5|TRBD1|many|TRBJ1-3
TGTGCCAGCAGCTGGACCGGGACAGGGACTGGAAACACCATATATTTT
CASSWTGTGTGNTIYF
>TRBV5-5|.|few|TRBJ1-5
TGTGCCAGCAGCTTGGTACAGGGCCTCCTTGAACCCCAGCATTTT
CASSLVQGLLEPQHF
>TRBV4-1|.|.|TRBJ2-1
TGCGCCAGCAGCTCGACGAGACAGGGAGGCTCCTACAATGAGCAGTTCTTC
CASSSTRQGGSYNEQFF
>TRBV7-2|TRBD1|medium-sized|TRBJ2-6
TGTGCCAGCAGCTTGGGGACAGGCAGCTCTGGGGCCAACGTCCTGACTTTC
CASSLGTGSSGANVLTF
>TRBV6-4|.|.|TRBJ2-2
TGTGCCAGCAGTGAGGACGGAGATAACACCGGGGAGCTGTTTTTT
CASSEDGDNTGELFF
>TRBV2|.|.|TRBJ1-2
TGTGCCAGCAGTGAAGCGGGCAGAGACTACTATGGCTACACCTTC
CASSEAGRDYYGYTF
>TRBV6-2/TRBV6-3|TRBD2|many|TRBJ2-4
TGTGCCAGCAGTTACCCCCTAGCGGGGGAAAAAAACATTCAGTACTTC
CASSYPLAGEKNIQYF
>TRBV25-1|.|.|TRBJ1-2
TGTGCCACCAAGGGGAGTAACTATGGCTACACCTTC
CATKGSNYGYTF
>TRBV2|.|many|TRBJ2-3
TGTGCCAGCAGTGTGGTGACGGAAAACACAGATACGCAGTATTTT
CASSVVTENTDTQYF
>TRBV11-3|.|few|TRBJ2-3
TGTGCCAGCAGCCCTTCCAAAGGAGGTACGCAGTATTTT
CASSPSKGGTQYF
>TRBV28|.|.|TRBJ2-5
TGTGCCAGCAGTACACCCGCGTCCCAAGAGACCCAGTACTTC
CASSTPASQETQYF
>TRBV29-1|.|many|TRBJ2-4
TGCAGCGTTGAAGAGGGCATTCAGTACTTC
CSVEEGIQYF
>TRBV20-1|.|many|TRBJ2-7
TGCAGTGCCAGTGACAGACGGTACGAGCAGTACTTC
CSASDRRYEQYF
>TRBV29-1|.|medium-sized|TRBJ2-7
TGCAGCGTTGAAGCACCCGGGACCGAGCAGTACTTC
CSVEAPGTEQYF
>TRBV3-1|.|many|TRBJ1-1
TGTGCCAGCAGCCAAGGGACAAACTTCCCTGAAGCTTTCTTT
CASSQGTNFPEAFF
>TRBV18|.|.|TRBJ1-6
TGTGCCAGCTCACCTCTTCAGGATTCACCCCTCCACTTT
CASSPLQDSPLHF
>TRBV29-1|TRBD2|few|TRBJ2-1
TGCAGCGTTGAACAGCGGGAGTGGGATGAGCAGTTCTTC
CSVEQREWDEQFF
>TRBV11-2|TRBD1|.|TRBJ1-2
TGTGCCAGCAGACGTCCCGGGACAGGGGGCGTCGATGGCTACACCTTC
CASRRPGTGGVDGYTF